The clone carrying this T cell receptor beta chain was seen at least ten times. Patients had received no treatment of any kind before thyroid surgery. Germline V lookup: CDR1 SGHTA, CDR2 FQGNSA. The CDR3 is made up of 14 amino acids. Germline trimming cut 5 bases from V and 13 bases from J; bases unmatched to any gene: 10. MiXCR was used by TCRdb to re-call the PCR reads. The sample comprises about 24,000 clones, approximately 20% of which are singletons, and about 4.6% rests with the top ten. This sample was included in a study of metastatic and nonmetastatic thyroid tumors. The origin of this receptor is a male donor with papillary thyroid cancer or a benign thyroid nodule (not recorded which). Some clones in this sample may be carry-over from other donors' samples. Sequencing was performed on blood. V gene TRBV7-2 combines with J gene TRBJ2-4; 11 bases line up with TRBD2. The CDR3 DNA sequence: TGTGCCAGCAGCAGCCCGGGACTAGCGGTTTCCCAGTACTTC. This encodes CASSSPGLAVSQYF.